These 6 T cell receptor beta chains share one sample of origin, sequenced in a study of cytomegalovirus exposure and HLA in healthy donors. Primers included in the PCR were 60 Vbeta and 13 Jbeta primers. Produced via immunoSEQ multiplex PCR; TCRdb's table is partial and in-frame only. Among roughly 180,000 clones listed, approximately 84% were seen once. The sequencing input was PBMCs. The source of these receptors is a girl aged 5-17 years in good health and CMV-seropositive.

The chain recombines TRBV2 with TRBJ2-3; 8 bases map to TRBD1. CDR3 length equals 14 residues. The germline CDR1 and CDR2 sequences are SNHLY and FYNNEI. The V gene end was trimmed by 9 bases and the J gene end by 5 bases; junction bases not matched to a gene: 10. CDR3 protein: CARLSWTGLDTQYF. As DNA, the CDR3 is TGTGCCAGACTTTCGTGGACAGGGTTAGATACGCAGTATTTT.

CDR3 amino acids: CASSQDRGRGYEQYF. The CDR3 region has the DNA TGCGCCAGCAGCCAAGATCGAGGCCGCGGGTACGAGCAGTACTTC. The rearrangement links TRBV4-1 to TRBJ2-7, with D perhaps matching TRBD2 (5 bases). Between the trimmed V and J ends, which lost 0 bases and 4 bases, there was a span of 13 bases. CDR1 and CDR2 (germline): MGHRA, YSYEKL. The CDR3 covers 15 residues.

V usage is TRBV5-1 and J usage is TRBJ2-7; TRBD2 agrees at 10 bases. Per germline, CDR1 SGHRS and CDR2 YFSETQ. V dropped 3 bases and J dropped 0; count of bases not matched to a gene: 6. CDR3 length: 16 residues. The CDR3 nucleotides are TGCGCCAGCAGCTCCCGGGGACTAGCGAGCTCCTACGAGCAGTACTTC. This sequence encodes CASSSRGLASSYEQYF. The whole variable domain, remainder taken from reference TRBV5-1 and TRBJ2-7, is KAGVTQTPRYLIKTRGQQVTLSCSPISGHRSVSWYQQTPGQGLQFLFEYFSETQRNKGNFPGRFSGRQFSNSRSEMNVSTLELGDSALYLCASSSRGLASSYEQYFGPGTRLTVT.

The chain combines TRBV7-8 with TRBJ1-2; 7 bases fit TRBD1. Germline-derived CDR1 and CDR2 are SGHVS and FQNEAQ. CDR3 length equals 14 residues. The V segment lost 5 bases and the J segment 8 bases; nucleotides outside the gene matches: 11. The CDR3 DNA reads TGTGCCAGCAGCCAGAGACAGGGCATAGGGGGCTACACCTTC. This codes for CASSQRQGIGGYTF.

This rearrangement joins TRBV5-6 to TRBJ1-2; possible D gene TRBD1, 6 bases. Germline lookup yields CDR1 SGHDT and CDR2 YYEEEE. CDR3 length: 15 amino acids. V lost 3 bases, J lost 7 bases, and 19 bases lay in between. CDR3 in DNA: TGTGCCAGCAGCTCCGTTCGGGGCAGGGGTAGTGGCTACACCTTC. Its protein is CASSSVRGRGSGYTF.

The chain has TRBV5-4 and TRBJ2-1, with D possibly matching TRBD2 (5 bases). The CDR3 sequence is 13 residues long. Germline CDR1 SGHNT, CDR2 YYREEE (reference sequence). V lost 2 bases, J lost 16 bases, and 19 bases lay in between. CDR3: CASSLGLEVTIFF. CDR3 nucleotide sequence: TGTGCCAGCAGCTTAGGACTGGAAGTAACCATATTCTTC.